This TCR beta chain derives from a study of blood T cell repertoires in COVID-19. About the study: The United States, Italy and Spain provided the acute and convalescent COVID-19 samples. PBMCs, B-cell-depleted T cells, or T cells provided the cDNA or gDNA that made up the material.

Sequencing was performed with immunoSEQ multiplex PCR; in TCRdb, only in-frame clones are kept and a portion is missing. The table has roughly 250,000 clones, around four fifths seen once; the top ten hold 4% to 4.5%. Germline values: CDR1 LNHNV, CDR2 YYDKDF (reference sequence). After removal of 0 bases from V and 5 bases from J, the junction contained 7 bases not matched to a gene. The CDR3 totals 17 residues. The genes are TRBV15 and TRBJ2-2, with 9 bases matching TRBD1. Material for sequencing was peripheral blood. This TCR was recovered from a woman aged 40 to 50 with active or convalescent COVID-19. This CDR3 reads CATSREGGTGKTGELFF. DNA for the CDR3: TGTGCCACCAGCAGAGAAGGTGGGACAGGGAAGACCGGGGAGCTGTTTTTT.